This entry concerns a single T cell receptor (beta chain). The data are from a study of blood T cells in healthy people across ages. Study summary: There was about one barcoded beta molecule captured by template switching per two T cells.

Trimming removed 5 bases from V and 5 bases from J, with 9 bases in between. This CDR3 spans 12 amino acids. Germline values: CDR1 SGHVS, CDR2 FNYEAQ. Primed by a sample-barcoded 5' primer and a J-beta primer mix, a second PCR proceeded for roughly 7 to 11 cycles. TCRdb re-derived calls from the 5' RACE reads in MiXCR, one entry per CDR3 protein. The table has approximately 1,000,000 distinct CDR3 sequences, roughly two fifths seen once. The rearrangement links TRBV7-6 to TRBJ1-1, with D tentatively TRBD1 (5 bases). Sequencing was done on a sample of blood. The receptor comes from a man aged 18 to 30 in good health. CDR3 sequence reads: CASSEGLTEAFF. In DNA, the CDR3 is TGTGCCAGCAGCGAGGGGTTAACTGAAGCTTTCTTT.